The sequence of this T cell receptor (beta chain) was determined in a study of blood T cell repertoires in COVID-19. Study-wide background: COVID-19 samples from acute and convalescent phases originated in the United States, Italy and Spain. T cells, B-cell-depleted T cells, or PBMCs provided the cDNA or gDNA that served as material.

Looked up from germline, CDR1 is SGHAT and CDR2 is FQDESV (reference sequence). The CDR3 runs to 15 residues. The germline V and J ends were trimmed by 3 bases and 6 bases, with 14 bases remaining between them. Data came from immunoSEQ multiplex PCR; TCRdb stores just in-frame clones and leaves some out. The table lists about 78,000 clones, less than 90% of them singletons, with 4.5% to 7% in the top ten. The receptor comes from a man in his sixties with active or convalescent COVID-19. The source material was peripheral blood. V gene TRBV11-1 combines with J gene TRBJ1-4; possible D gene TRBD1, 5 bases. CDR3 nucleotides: TGTGCCAGCAGCTTCCACAACGGGGGGTATGAAAAACTGTTTTTT. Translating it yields CASSFHNGGYEKLFF.